The 16 T cell receptor beta chains below come from one sample, sequenced in a study of cytomegalovirus exposure and HLA in healthy donors. The PCR made use of 60 Vbeta and 13 Jbeta primers. The protocol was immunoSEQ multiplex PCR, while the TCRdb copy is restricted to in-frame clones and leaves out a portion. This repertoire shows about 120,000 clones, more than 75% found once; its top ten account for roughly 1.5%. Sequenced input: PBMCs. These receptor sequences come from a female donor in good health and CMV-seronegative.

The genes are TRBV11-2 and TRBJ2-1, with 8 positions matching TRBD2. The CDR3 is made up of 18 amino acids. Germline CDR1 reads SGHAT; CDR2 reads FQNNGV. The trim removed 3 bases at V and 0 bases at J, leaving 10 bases unmatched. The CDR3 sequence is CASSLVIRAGGSYNEQFF. The CDR3 region has the DNA TGTGCCAGCAGCTTGGTCATTCGGGCGGGGGGCTCCTACAATGAGCAGTTCTTC.

The chain links TRBV7-2 to TRBJ1-1; no clear D gene. Per germline, CDR1 SGHTA and CDR2 FQGNSA. V lost 1 base, J lost 0 bases, and 12 bases lay in between. CDR3 length equals 16 residues. The CDR3 loop reads CASSLEGGRVNTEAFF. The DNA of the CDR3 is TGTGCCAGCAGCTTAGAAGGAGGAAGGGTGAACACTGAAGCTTTCTTT.

This sequence joins TRBV5-1 and TRBJ2-1, with 10 positions matching TRBD1. Germline CDR1 SGHRS, CDR2 YFSETQ. This CDR3 has 16 residues. The junction had 12 bases not matched to a gene; V was cut back by 3 bases and J by 9 bases. The CDR3 region is CASSWLTGGGSGEQFF. The CDR3 coding sequence is TGCGCCAGCAGCTGGCTGACAGGGGGCGGGAGTGGTGAGCAGTTCTTC.

This chain uses TRBV27 with TRBJ1-4, with D uncertain. Trimming shortened V by 2 bases and J by 7 bases, and 11 bases separated the two germline ends. The CDR3 contains 14 residues. Germline loops: CDR1 MNHEY, CDR2 SMNVEV (reference sequence). CDR3 DNA sequence: TGTGCCAGCAGTTTAAAGGGAGGCGTTGAAAAACTGTTTTTT. It codes for CASSLKGGVEKLFF.

V and J are TRBV4-3 and TRBJ2-1; D unresolved. Trimming stripped 0 bases from V and 0 bases from J, with 9 bases between. The CDR3 is made up of 16 amino acids. Germline CDR1 LGHNA, CDR2 YSLEER. This CDR3 is CASSQDQALSYNEQFF. The CDR3 DNA reads as TGCGCCAGCAGCCAAGATCAGGCCCTCTCCTACAATGAGCAGTTCTTC.

The V and J genes are TRBV6-1 and TRBJ2-5, with TRBD2 matching over 7 bases. The CDR3 sequence is 15 residues long. V lost 6 bases, J lost 2 bases, and 9 bases stayed unmatched. CDR1 and CDR2 (germline): MNHNS, SASEGT. CDR3 protein: CASRRVLAAQETQYF. CDR3 bases: TGTGCCAGCAGGCGGGTTCTAGCGGCTCAAGAGACCCAGTACTTC.

The rearrangement links TRBV2 to TRBJ2-6; the D is unclear. The length of the CDR3 is 14 residues. With 2 bases removed from V and 0 bases from J, the gap between germline ends came to 2 bases. Germline CDR1 and CDR2: SNHLY and FYNNEI. In DNA, the CDR3 is TGTGCCAGCAGTGAACTCTCTGGGGCCAACGTCCTGACTTTC. Protein product: CASSELSGANVLTF.

A single count supports this clone. As DNA, the CDR3 is TGTGCCAGCAGTGGTAGATTGTATAGTGAAAAACTGTTTTTT. As protein: CASSGRLYSEKLFF. V gene TRBV28 combines with J gene TRBJ1-4, with D uncertain. V was clipped by 5 bases and J by 7 bases, with 14 bases between them. The CDR3 has 14 residues. Germline V lookup: CDR1 MDHEN, CDR2 SYDVKM.

The rearrangement joins TRBV19 to TRBJ1-3; D is ambiguous. Germline-derived CDR1 and CDR2 are LNHDA and SQIVND (reference sequence). The V and J ends lost 2 bases and 4 bases respectively, with 6 bases between them. This CDR3 comprises 13 residues. The CDR3 protein is CASSINGGNTIYF. CDR3 nucleotides: TGTGCCAGTAGTATAAACGGGGGAAACACCATATATTTT.

The rearrangement joins TRBV7-9 to TRBJ1-2; 10 bases are shared with TRBD1. Germline trimming cut 4 bases from V and 6 bases from J; bases unmatched to any gene: 2. The CDR3 contains 13 residues. From germline, CDR1 is SEHNR and CDR2 FQNEAQ (reference sequence). CDR3 sequence: CASSSTGGNGYTF. Here the CDR3 DNA reads TGTGCCAGCAGCTCGACAGGGGGCAATGGCTACACCTTC.

In DNA form, the CDR3 reads TGTGCCAGCAGCTTGGTTGACACCGCGAACACCGGGGAGCTGTTTTTT. This translates into CASSLVDTANTGELFF. The V gene is TRBV5-4, the J gene TRBJ2-2; D call uncertain. This CDR3 has 16 amino acids. The ends were cut back, 0 bases at V and 0 bases at J, with 9 bases in the middle. Germline V gene data show CDR1 as SGHNT and CDR2 as YYREEE (reference sequence).

In regard to this clone: Other nucleotide sequences in the sample specify the same CDR3. The rearrangement uses TRBV28 and TRBJ1-2, with 11 bases matching TRBD1. The CDR3 runs to 14 residues. V lost 3 bases and J lost 4; bases outside the gene matches: 1. The germline V gene has CDR1 MDHEN and CDR2 SYDVKM. This CDR3 is CASSLGTGGYGYTF. The CDR3, as DNA: TGTGCCAGCAGTTTGGGGACAGGGGGCTATGGCTACACCTTC.

The chain has TRBV6-5 and TRBJ2-3, with D maybe TRBD1 (5 bases). Germline-derived CDR1 and CDR2 are MNHEY and SVGAGI. The V and J ends lost 2 bases and 3 bases respectively, with 9 bases between them. The CDR3 totals 14 residues. This chain's CDR3 is CASSYGRVTDTQYF. CDR3 in DNA: TGTGCCAGCAGTTACGGCAGGGTGACAGATACGCAGTATTTT.

The chain joins TRBV11-2 to TRBJ2-3; 9 bases are shared with TRBD2. Germline lookup yields CDR1 SGHAT and CDR2 FQNNGV. The CDR3 extends over 16 amino acids. The V gene end was trimmed by 0 bases and the J gene end by 4 bases; junction bases not matched to a gene: 5. This CDR3 reads CASSLEPREGSDTQYF. CDR3 in DNA: TGTGCCAGCAGCTTAGAGCCGCGGGAGGGCTCAGATACGCAGTATTTT.

V gene TRBV6-1 combines with J gene TRBJ1-2, with D unresolved. Germline CDR1 and CDR2: MNHNS and SASEGT. V lost 1 base and J 1 base, leaving 13 bases between the germline ends. CDR3 length equals 16 residues. CDR3 sequence reads: CASSEVLYASNYGYTF. DNA of the CDR3: TGTGCCAGCAGTGAAGTTTTGTACGCGAGTAACTATGGCTACACCTTC.

The chain uses TRBV30 and TRBJ1-6, with D unresolved. V was cut by 1 base and J by 7 bases, with 8 bases left in between. Germline V CDR1 and CDR2: GTSNPN, SVGIG (reference sequence). The CDR3 has 13 residues. CDR3 nucleotide sequence: TGTGCCTGGAGTGGGCGGGTAAATTCACCCCTCCACTTT. Translation gives CAWSGRVNSPLHF.